Following are 12 T cell receptor beta chains from one sample sequenced in a study of blood T cell repertoires in COVID-19. Assay: immunoSEQ multiplex PCR; the TCRdb copy retains only in-frame clones and omits some. The sample includes about 180,000 clones, about 81% seen only once; the top ten take more than 7.5%. Source material: peripheral blood. Receptors originate from a woman aged 70-85 years with acute or convalescent COVID-19.

This clone came up once. J is TRBJ2-1 and V is TRBV4-3, with D uncertain. V lost 0 bases and J 4 bases, leaving 10 bases between the germline ends. The germline gives CDR1 LGHNA, CDR2 YSLEER. This CDR3 is built from 15 residues. The CDR3 DNA follows: TGCGCCAGCAGCCAAGAACTGGTCACTTACAATGAGCAGTTCTTC. It translates to CASSQELVTYNEQFF.

V is TRBV10-1 and J is TRBJ2-7; 10 bases align to TRBD2. Trimming took 0 bases from V and 5 from J; bases not matched to a gene: 7. The CDR3 length is 16 residues. Germline lookup yields CDR1 WNHNN and CDR2 SYGVQD (reference sequence). CDR3 sequence reads: CASSESRASGRHEQYF. The CDR3 DNA reads TGCGCCAGCAGTGAGTCGAGGGCTAGCGGGAGACACGAGCAGTACTTC.

This chain connects TRBV6-6 to TRBJ1-5; D not certain. Trimming pared 0 bases from V and 6 bases from J, leaving 9 bases between. The V gene's germline CDR1 is MNHNY and CDR2 SVGAGI (reference sequence). This CDR3 is built from 14 residues. CDR3 amino acids: CASSYSPEIQPQHF. The CDR3 region has the DNA TGTGCCAGCAGTTACTCACCAGAAATTCAGCCCCAGCATTTT.

J is TRBJ2-3 and V is TRBV6-5, with 7 nucleotides matching TRBD2. Germline CDR1 MNHEY, CDR2 SVGAGI. After removal of 2 bases from V and 8 bases from J, the junction contained 13 bases not matched to a gene. The CDR3 extends over 16 amino acids. CDR3 nucleotides: TGTGCCAGCAGTTACGACGGCGGGAGTCCCCCCTCTACGCAGTATTTT. Residues: CASSYDGGSPPSTQYF.

V gene TRBV27 combines with J gene TRBJ2-4; perhaps TRBD1 as D (7 bases). The germline V and J ends were trimmed by 8 bases and 2 bases, with 13 bases remaining between them. The CDR3 is made up of 14 amino acids. CDR1 is MNHEY, CDR2 SMNVEV, per germline (reference sequence). The DNA for the CDR3 is TGTGCCAGCGCCCCAGGGGGGCCCAAAAACATTCAGTACTTC. Its protein is CASAPGGPKNIQYF.

The CDR3 protein is CASSLVGRGRYEQYF. The CDR3, as DNA: TGTGCCAGCAGCTTAGTCGGCAGGGGCCGCTACGAGCAGTACTTC. The chain recombines TRBV7-2 with TRBJ2-7, with D possibly being TRBD1 (6 bases). The V gene's germline CDR1 is SGHTA and CDR2 FQGNSA. The CDR3 is made up of 15 amino acids. V was clipped by 1 base and J by 3 bases, with 13 bases between them.

The chain couples TRBV2 to TRBJ1-5; tentatively, D is TRBD1 (6 bases). Per the germline V gene, CDR1 is SNHLY and CDR2 is FYNNEI. CDR3 length: 14 amino acids. Trimming shortened V by 6 bases and J by 1 base, and 10 bases separated the two germline ends. The CDR3 protein is CASRRTESNQPQHF. The CDR3 DNA reads TGTGCCAGCAGGAGGACAGAGAGCAATCAGCCCCAGCATTTT.

The chain employs TRBV4-2 and TRBJ2-2; D might be TRBD2 (7 bases). Germline V lookup: CDR1 LGHNA, CDR2 YNFKEQ. CDR3 length equals 16 residues. V was trimmed by 2 bases and J by 3 bases, leaving 13 bases between them. The CDR3 region is CASSQNPGGDTGELFF. For the CDR3, the DNA is TGTGCCAGCAGCCAAAATCCGGGGGGCGACACCGGGGAGCTGTTTTTT.

The chain recombines TRBV7-9 with TRBJ1-2; 7 positions match TRBD1. The CDR3 is 18 amino acids. J lost 2 bases, V lost 4 bases, and 16 bases had no gene match. Germline V gives CDR1 SEHNR, CDR2 FQNEAQ (reference sequence). The CDR3 sequence: CASSSEQGQGVPNYGYTF. The DNA of the CDR3 is TGTGCCAGCAGCTCAGAACAGGGGCAGGGGGTCCCGAACTATGGCTACACCTTC.

The V gene is TRBV19, the J gene TRBJ2-2; 10 bases are shared with TRBD2. Trimming cost V 6 bases and J 2 bases; bases outside gene matches: 9. Germline V lookup: CDR1 LNHDA, CDR2 SQIVND (reference sequence). The CDR3 spans 17 residues. The DNA for the CDR3 is TGTGCCAGTAGGCTTTATAGCGGGGGGCCTAACACCGGGGAGCTGTTTTTT. Translation: CASRLYSGGPNTGELFF.

This chain links TRBV9 with TRBJ2-2, with 7 positions matching TRBD2. The CDR3 has 16 amino acids. With V trimmed by 0 bases and J by 3 bases, 5 bases remained unmatched. The germline V gene has CDR1 SGDLS and CDR2 YYNGEE. For the CDR3, the DNA is TGTGCCAGCAGCGTAGATGGGAGGGCCCACACCGGGGAGCTGTTTTTT. This gives the protein CASSVDGRAHTGELFF.

The J gene is TRBJ2-1, the V gene TRBV5-4; 9 positions match TRBD1. The germline V gene has CDR1 SGHNT and CDR2 YYREEE (reference sequence). V trimming: 4 bases; J trimming: 2 bases; junction bases outside the gene matches: 4. The CDR3 covers 15 residues. The CDR3 DNA follows: TGTGCCAGCAGCCGCCGGGACAGGGCCTACAATGAGCAGTTCTTC. Amino acids: CASSRRDRAYNEQFF.